A selection of T cell receptor beta chains follows, all from one sample in a study of STAT5B mutations in CD4+ large granular lymphocyte leukemia. Profiled with immunoSEQ multiplex PCR; TCRdb holds only in-frame clones, not every one. The sample records 24,000 or so clones, 74% being singletons. Sequencing was done on a sample of CD4+ T cells from blood buffy coats. The receptors stem from a human donor in good health. Each CDR3 is given with its conserved first and last residue. Fields, in order: V gene, J gene, clone size, D gene, CDR3 DNA, CDR3 protein. D genes are given only for firm matches. Only some rows state a clone size, as once, few, many or a class for expanded clones.

V gene: TRBV6-5
J gene: TRBJ2-5
clone size: .
D gene: .
CDR3 DNA: TGTGCCAGCACCATGAGCCCGGGGCTACAAGAGACCCAGTACTTC
CDR3 protein: CASTMSPGLQETQYF

V gene: TRBV28
J gene: TRBJ1-2
clone size: .
D gene: .
CDR3 DNA: TGTGCCAGCCGAAAGACTCTTCTCGGCTACACCTTC
CDR3 protein: CASRKTLLGYTF

V gene: TRBV4-1
J gene: TRBJ2-3
clone size: .
D gene: TRBD2
CDR3 DNA: TGCGCCAGCAGTAAACCAGGGATGACTAGCGGAAAAGATACGCAGTATTTT
CDR3 protein: CASSKPGMTSGKDTQYF

V gene: TRBV5-1
J gene: TRBJ1-2
clone size: .
D gene: TRBD1
CDR3 DNA: TGCGCCAGCAGTGCCGGGACAGGGGTAAGAGGCTACACCTTC
CDR3 protein: CASSAGTGVRGYTF

V gene: TRBV4-2
J gene: TRBJ2-5
clone size: .
D gene: TRBD2
CDR3 DNA: TGTGCCAGCAGCCCGCTAGCGGGGGGACTGGAGACCCAGTACTTC
CDR3 protein: CASSPLAGGLETQYF

V gene: TRBV5-6
J gene: TRBJ2-3
clone size: .
D gene: .
CDR3 DNA: TGTGCCAGCAGCTCACTAGATACGCAGTATTTT
CDR3 protein: CASSSLDTQYF

V gene: TRBV7-9
J gene: TRBJ1-1
clone size: .
D gene: .
CDR3 DNA: TGTGCCAGCACTCAAAGACAGGTTGGAGCTTTCTTT
CDR3 protein: CASTQRQVGAFF

V gene: TRBV4-2
J gene: TRBJ2-3
clone size: .
D gene: .
CDR3 DNA: TGTGCCAGCAGCCAGGTGTCAACTAGCACAGATACGCAGTATTTT
CDR3 protein: CASSQVSTSTDTQYF

V gene: TRBV27
J gene: TRBJ2-1
clone size: .
D gene: .
CDR3 DNA: TGTGCCAGCAGTTCGCCGGAGCTCTACAATGAGCAGTTCTTC
CDR3 protein: CASSSPELYNEQFF

V gene: TRBV4-3
J gene: TRBJ1-2
clone size: .
D gene: .
CDR3 DNA: TGCGCCAGCAGCCACGGGGGTACCAACTATGGCTACACCTTC
CDR3 protein: CASSHGGTNYGYTF

V gene: TRBV7-8
J gene: TRBJ1-1
clone size: few
D gene: TRBD1
CDR3 DNA: TGTGCCAGCAGCAACCGGGACAGGGGATCGAACACTGAAGCTTTCTTT
CDR3 protein: CASSNRDRGSNTEAFF

V gene: TRBV16
J gene: TRBJ2-3
clone size: .
D gene: .
CDR3 DNA: TGTGCCAGCAGCCAATCGTCCGGGGGCTACTGGGAAAGTAGCACAGATACGCAGTATTTT
CDR3 protein: CASSQSSGGYWESSTDTQYF

V gene: TRBV5-5
J gene: TRBJ2-6
clone size: few
D gene: .
CDR3 DNA: TGTGCCAGCAAGACAGGCCGCTCTGGGGCCAACGTCCTGACTTTC
CDR3 protein: CASKTGRSGANVLTF

V gene: TRBV5-1
J gene: TRBJ2-5
clone size: .
D gene: .
CDR3 DNA: TGCGCCAGCGGGGCTTTGGACCCTCAAGAGACCCAGTACTTC
CDR3 protein: CASGALDPQETQYF

V gene: TRBV11-2
J gene: TRBJ1-1
clone size: few
D gene: .
CDR3 DNA: TGTGCCAGCAGCTTATGGGGGATCGAAGCTTTCTTT
CDR3 protein: CASSLWGIEAFF

V gene: TRBV6-5
J gene: TRBJ2-3
clone size: .
D gene: .
CDR3 DNA: TGTGCCAGCAGTGAACCGCGTACGCAGTATTTT
CDR3 protein: CASSEPRTQYF

V gene: TRBV5-6
J gene: TRBJ2-1
clone size: .
D gene: TRBD2
CDR3 DNA: TGTGCCAGCAGTTTGGGGGGCGGGACTAGCGGGAGAAATGAGCAGTTCTTC
CDR3 protein: CASSLGGGTSGRNEQFF

V gene: TRBV27
J gene: TRBJ2-1
clone size: .
D gene: TRBD1
CDR3 DNA: TGTGCCAGCAGTCCTCCGCGACGGACAGGAAGCTCCTACAATGAGCAGTTCTTC
CDR3 protein: CASSPPRRTGSSYNEQFF

V gene: TRBV11-2
J gene: TRBJ2-5
clone size: .
D gene: .
CDR3 DNA: TGTGCCAGCAGCTTAGTTAGCGCCCAAGAGACCCAGTACTTC
CDR3 protein: CASSLVSAQETQYF

V gene: TRBV27
J gene: TRBJ2-7
clone size: .
D gene: .
CDR3 DNA: TGTGCCAGCAGCAGGGGGGGGCAAAAGAGCTCCTACGAGCAGTACTTC
CDR3 protein: CASSRGGQKSSYEQYF

V gene: TRBV6-5
J gene: TRBJ1-2
clone size: .
D gene: TRBD1
CDR3 DNA: TGTGCCAGCAGAGCGACAGGGGACGATGGCTACACCTTC
CDR3 protein: CASRATGDDGYTF

V gene: TRBV10-2
J gene: TRBJ1-1
clone size: few
D gene: .
CDR3 DNA: TGCGCCAGCAGTGAGGAGATGAACACTGAAGCTTTCTTT
CDR3 protein: CASSEEMNTEAFF

V gene: TRBV7-3
J gene: TRBJ2-6
clone size: few
D gene: .
CDR3 DNA: TGTGCCAGCAGCTTAACAGGGGCAGGGACCCTCGCTTTC
CDR3 protein: CASSLTGAGTLAF

V gene: TRBV28
J gene: TRBJ1-3
clone size: .
D gene: TRBD1
CDR3 DNA: TGTGCCAGCAGTTCCCGGGACAGCCACTCTGGAAACACCATATATTTT
CDR3 protein: CASSSRDSHSGNTIYF

V gene: TRBV14
J gene: TRBJ2-5
clone size: few
D gene: .
CDR3 DNA: TGTGCCAGCAGCCGAGGGACCGGAGGGGTAGGGACCCAGTACTTC
CDR3 protein: CASSRGTGGVGTQYF

V gene: TRBV5-1
J gene: TRBJ2-1
clone size: .
D gene: TRBD2
CDR3 DNA: TGCGCCAGCAGACGGGGGGGGGACTACTACAATGAGCAGTTCTTC
CDR3 protein: CASRRGGDYYNEQFF

V gene: TRBV27
J gene: TRBJ2-7
clone size: few
D gene: .
CDR3 DNA: TGTGCCAGCAGTTTATCGGGGGGCAACTACGAGCAGTACTTC
CDR3 protein: CASSLSGGNYEQYF

V gene: TRBV5-8
J gene: TRBJ1-1
clone size: .
D gene: .
CDR3 DNA: TGTGCCAGCAGCTTGGACAGGTTGAACACTGAAGCTTTCTTT
CDR3 protein: CASSLDRLNTEAFF

V gene: TRBV5-1
J gene: TRBJ2-2
clone size: .
D gene: TRBD2
CDR3 DNA: TGCGCCAGCAGCTTCGAACTGGGACTAGTGGTTACCGGGGAGCTGTTTTTT
CDR3 protein: CASSFELGLVVTGELFF

V gene: TRBV13
J gene: TRBJ2-1
clone size: .
D gene: TRBD2
CDR3 DNA: TGTGCCAGCAGCCGCGCCGTGAGGACTAGCACAAGCGAATCCTACAATGAGCAGTTCTTC
CDR3 protein: CASSRAVRTSTSESYNEQFF

V gene: TRBV7-6
J gene: TRBJ1-1
clone size: medium-sized
D gene: .
CDR3 DNA: TGTGCCAGCAGCCCCTCAATACTCATCCCCACTGAAGCTTTCTTT
CDR3 protein: CASSPSILIPTEAFF

V gene: TRBV4-3
J gene: TRBJ1-1
clone size: .
D gene: .
CDR3 DNA: TGCGCCAGCAGCCAAGAGTGGGGTAGAAGGTCTGAAGCTTTCTTT
CDR3 protein: CASSQEWGRRSEAFF

V gene: TRBV28
J gene: TRBJ2-5
clone size: .
D gene: .
CDR3 DNA: TGTGCCAGCAGTTTATACGGCACCGGCAGGACCCAGTACTTC
CDR3 protein: CASSLYGTGRTQYF

V gene: TRBV28
J gene: TRBJ2-1
clone size: .
D gene: TRBD1
CDR3 DNA: TGTGCCAGCAGCCGGGACAGGGGGCGGGTTGAGCAGTTCTTC
CDR3 protein: CASSRDRGRVEQFF

V gene: TRBV9
J gene: TRBJ2-3
clone size: .
D gene: .
CDR3 DNA: TGTGCCAGCAGCGTCGACGGGTCCACAGATACGCAGTATTTT
CDR3 protein: CASSVDGSTDTQYF

V gene: TRBV9
J gene: TRBJ1-2
clone size: few
D gene: .
CDR3 DNA: TGTGCCAGCAGCGACATCGGGACGACGGATGGCTACACCTTC
CDR3 protein: CASSDIGTTDGYTF

V gene: TRBV5-8
J gene: TRBJ2-1
clone size: few
D gene: .
CDR3 DNA: TGTGCCAGCACCCTGGGGAGGATCGTCAGCTCCTACAATGAGCAGTTCTTC
CDR3 protein: CASTLGRIVSSYNEQFF

V gene: TRBV4-1
J gene: TRBJ2-5
clone size: .
D gene: TRBD2
CDR3 DNA: TGCGCCAGCAGCCACGCAACTAGCGGGAGAAAGACCCAGTACTTC
CDR3 protein: CASSHATSGRKTQYF

V gene: TRBV7-8
J gene: TRBJ2-3
clone size: .
D gene: .
CDR3 DNA: TGTGCCAGCAGCTCCGGGGCTAGCACAGATACGCAGTATTTT
CDR3 protein: CASSSGASTDTQYF

V gene: TRBV4-1
J gene: TRBJ2-5
clone size: .
D gene: TRBD2
CDR3 DNA: TGCGCCAGCAGCCAATCGGGAGGGGGACTCCAAGAGACCCAGTACTTC
CDR3 protein: CASSQSGGGLQETQYF

V gene: TRBV15
J gene: TRBJ1-4
clone size: .
D gene: TRBD1
CDR3 DNA: TGTGCCACCAGCAGGAACAGGGGGTCTAATGAAAAACTGTTTTTT
CDR3 protein: CATSRNRGSNEKLFF

V gene: TRBV7-9
J gene: TRBJ1-4
clone size: .
D gene: .
CDR3 DNA: TGTGCCAGCAGCCCTCTCCAAACTAATGAAAAACTGTTTTTT
CDR3 protein: CASSPLQTNEKLFF

V gene: TRBV6-1
J gene: TRBJ1-3
clone size: once
D gene: .
CDR3 DNA: TGTGCCAGCAGTGGGCCCCGGCCTGGAAACACCATATATTTT
CDR3 protein: CASSGPRPGNTIYF

V gene: TRBV7-8
J gene: TRBJ2-3
clone size: .
D gene: .
CDR3 DNA: TGTGCCAGCAGAGGGGGTTGGGCTTTATTTAGCACAGATACGCAGTATTTT
CDR3 protein: CASRGGWALFSTDTQYF

V gene: TRBV28
J gene: TRBJ1-2
clone size: .
D gene: .
CDR3 DNA: TGTGCCAGCAGTCCTCGTCCCACTAACTATGGCTACACCTTC
CDR3 protein: CASSPRPTNYGYTF

V gene: TRBV29-1
J gene: TRBJ1-2
clone size: few
D gene: .
CDR3 DNA: TGCAGCGTTGAACGCCCCTCGGGTGGCTACACCTTC
CDR3 protein: CSVERPSGGYTF

V gene: TRBV10-3
J gene: TRBJ2-1
clone size: .
D gene: TRBD2
CDR3 DNA: TGTGCCATCAGTTCGACCGGGACTAGCCCCTACAATGAGCAGTTCTTC
CDR3 protein: CAISSTGTSPYNEQFF

V gene: TRBV6-6
J gene: TRBJ2-2
clone size: .
D gene: TRBD2
CDR3 DNA: TGTGCCAGCAGCCTGGGACTAGACGGGGAGCTGTTTTTT
CDR3 protein: CASSLGLDGELFF

V gene: TRBV27
J gene: TRBJ1-5
clone size: .
D gene: .
CDR3 DNA: TGTGCCAGCAGTTTACAGGGAATATTCGGTCAGCCCCAGCATTTT
CDR3 protein: CASSLQGIFGQPQHF

V gene: TRBV6-1
J gene: TRBJ1-4
clone size: .
D gene: TRBD1
CDR3 DNA: TGTGCCAGCAGCTGGGACAGGGGAGTTGAAAAACTGTTTTTT
CDR3 protein: CASSWDRGVEKLFF

V gene: TRBV15
J gene: TRBJ1-5
clone size: .
D gene: .
CDR3 DNA: TGTGCCACCAGCAGAGAATACCAGCCCCAGCATTTT
CDR3 protein: CATSREYQPQHF